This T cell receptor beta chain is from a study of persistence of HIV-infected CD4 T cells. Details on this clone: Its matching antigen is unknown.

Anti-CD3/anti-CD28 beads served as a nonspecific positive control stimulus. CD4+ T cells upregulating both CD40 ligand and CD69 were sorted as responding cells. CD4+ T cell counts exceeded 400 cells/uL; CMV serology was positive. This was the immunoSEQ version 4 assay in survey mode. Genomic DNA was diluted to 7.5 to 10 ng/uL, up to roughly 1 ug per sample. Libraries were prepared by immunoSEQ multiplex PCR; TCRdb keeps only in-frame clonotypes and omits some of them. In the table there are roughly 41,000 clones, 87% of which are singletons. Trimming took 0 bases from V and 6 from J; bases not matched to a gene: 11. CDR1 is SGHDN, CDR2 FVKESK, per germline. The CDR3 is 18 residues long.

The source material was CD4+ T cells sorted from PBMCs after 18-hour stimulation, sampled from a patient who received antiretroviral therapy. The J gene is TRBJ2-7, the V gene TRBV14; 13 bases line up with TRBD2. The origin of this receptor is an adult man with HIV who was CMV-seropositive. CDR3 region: CASSQDPAQTSGRVEQYF. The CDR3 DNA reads TGTGCCAGCAGCCAAGATCCGGCACAAACTAGCGGGAGGGTCGAGCAGTACTTC.